These 27 T cell receptor beta chains share one sample of origin, sequenced in a study of blood T cell repertoires in COVID-19. Here immunoSEQ multiplex PCR was the method, and the copy in TCRdb shows in-frame clones only, minus some. The data contain 150,000 to 200,000 clones, around four fifths of them singletons. The sample consisted of PBMCs or T cells enriched from blood (not recorded which). The receptors were sampled from a woman in her 50s who had recovered from COVID-19.

The rearrangement uses TRBV2 and TRBJ1-6; D is possibly TRBD1 (6 bases). The V end lost 6 bases, the J end lost 5 bases, and 11 bases lay between the germline ends. The CDR3 consists of 14 residues. CDR1 and CDR2 from the germline V gene are SNHLY and FYNNEI. CDR3 sequence reads: CASSRDTNNSPLHF. CDR3 sequence (DNA): TGTGCCAGCAGCCGGGACACTAATAATTCACCCCTCCACTTT.

The rearrangement joins TRBV7-2 to TRBJ2-7; 7 nucleotides agree with TRBD2. The CDR3 sequence is 17 residues long. V gave up 2 bases and J gave up 7 bases; unmatched junction bases: 17. Germline V gene lookup returns CDR1 SGHTA and CDR2 FQGNSA. The CDR3, as DNA: TGTGCCAGCAGCTTAAGGGGAGCGGGGTACCCCGGCGGTGAGCAGTACTTC. It specifies CASSLRGAGYPGGEQYF. The full variable domain, completed using reference TRBV7-2 and TRBJ2-7, is GAGVSQSPSNKVTEKGKDVELRCDPISGHTALYWYRQSLGQGLEFLIYFQGNSAPDKSGLPSDRFSAERTGGSVSTLTIQRTQQEDSAVYLCASSLRGAGYPGGEQYFGPGTRLTVT.

J is TRBJ2-1 and V is TRBV27; D is possibly TRBD2 (5 bases). The CDR3 contains 15 residues. From germline, CDR1 is MNHEY and CDR2 SMNVEV (reference sequence). The ends were cut back, 6 bases at V and 5 bases at J, with 17 bases in the middle. CDR3 sequence: CASRTPGRGNNEQFF. For the CDR3, the DNA is TGTGCCAGCAGGACCCCGGGGAGAGGTAACAATGAGCAGTTCTTC.

This rearrangement joins TRBV2 to TRBJ1-2; 7 bases line up with TRBD1. The CDR3 extends over 14 amino acids. The germline gives CDR1 SNHLY, CDR2 FYNNEI. The ends lost 3 bases at V and 4 bases at J; junction bases unmatched: 5. In nucleotides, the CDR3 is TGTGCCAGCAGTGACCAGGGGGGTGGCTATGGCTACACCTTC. As protein: CASSDQGGGYGYTF.

The rearrangement uses TRBV7-9 and TRBJ2-7; 7 positions match TRBD1. The CDR3 has 12 amino acids. V was pared by 4 bases and J by 6 bases, with 3 bases of the junction left unmatched. The germline V gene has CDR1 SEHNR and CDR2 FQNEAQ (reference sequence). CDR3 DNA sequence: TGTGCCAGCAGCTCGACAGGGTTCGAGCAGTACTTC. Protein product: CASSSTGFEQYF.

Worth noting for this clone: The same CDR3 can be traced to other DNA sequences in this sample. This chain joins TRBV10-3 and TRBJ2-3; tentative D call: TRBD2 (5 bases). Trimming took 0 bases from V and 3 from J, leaving 7 bases between them. The CDR3 length is 14 residues. Per the germline V gene, CDR1 is ENHRY and CDR2 is SYGVKD. CDR3 bases: TGTGCCATCAGTGAGTCGGAGCGGACAGATACGCAGTATTTT. This gives the protein CAISESERTDTQYF.

The chain uses TRBV19 and TRBJ1-5, with TRBD1 matching over 9 bases. J gave up 6 bases and V 8 bases, and 14 bases lay outside the gene matches. Germline-derived CDR1 and CDR2 are LNHDA and SQIVND (reference sequence). The CDR3 covers 16 residues. CDR3 sequence reads: CASSSGQGREGQPQHF. The CDR3 nucleotides read TGTGCCAGTTCCTCCGGACAGGGGCGAGAGGGTCAGCCCCAGCATTTT.

The gene calls are TRBV5-4 and TRBJ1-3, with D possibly TRBD1 on 6 matching bases. Germline values: CDR1 SGHNT, CDR2 YYREEE (reference sequence). Trimming shortened V by 3 bases and J by 2 bases, and 9 bases separated the two germline ends. There are 14 residues in the CDR3. CDR3 in DNA: TGTGCCAGCAGCTCCAGGACAGCTGGAAACACCATATATTTT. This gives the protein CASSSRTAGNTIYF.

The chain couples TRBV2 to TRBJ2-2; D is possibly TRBD2 (5 bases). Per germline, CDR1 SNHLY and CDR2 FYNNEI. CDR3 length: 14 amino acids. The V end lost 7 bases, the J end lost 7 bases, and 16 bases lay between the germline ends. The CDR3 sequence: CASTPNGIDGELFF. DNA of the CDR3: TGTGCCAGCACCCCGAACGGGATTGACGGGGAGCTGTTTTTT.

V and J are TRBV29-1 and TRBJ2-3; maybe TRBD2 (6 bases). This CDR3 contains 12 residues. Germline loops: CDR1 SQVTM, CDR2 ANQGSEA. V was trimmed by 5 bases and J by 4 bases, leaving 10 bases between them. The CDR3 DNA reads TGCAGCGTTTTCGGGAGCGCAGATACGCAGTATTTT. Translated: CSVFGSADTQYF.

The V call is TRBV7-8, the J call TRBJ2-1; 8 bases map to TRBD2. Germline values: CDR1 SGHVS, CDR2 FQNEAQ. With 5 bases clipped from V and 0 bases from J, the junction kept 9 bases outside the gene matches. This CDR3 is 17 amino acids long. The CDR3, as DNA: TGTGCCAGCAGCCCCCGCCAGCGGGGGAGCTCCTACAATGAGCAGTTCTTC. Translation gives CASSPRQRGSSYNEQFF. The complete variable domain, with remaining parts taken from reference TRBV7-8 and TRBJ2-1, reads GAGVSQSPRYKVAKRGQDVALRCDPISGHVSLFWYQQALGQGPEFLTYFQNEAQLDKSGLPSDRFFAERPEGSVSTLKIQRTQQEDSAVYLCASSPRQRGSSYNEQFFGPGTRLTVL.

V usage is TRBV7-2 and J usage is TRBJ2-3; TRBD1 matches at 7 bases. The CDR3 is made up of 13 amino acids. V was clipped by 3 bases and J by 14 bases; unmatched bases: 11. Germline lookup yields CDR1 SGHTA and CDR2 FQGNSA. The CDR3 DNA follows: TGTGCCAGCAGCTTGGCCCGGGACAGCATCAGGTATTTT. This codes for CASSLARDSIRYF.

The genes are TRBV18 and TRBJ2-7; 8 bases align to TRBD1. Germline V CDR1 and CDR2: KGHSH, LQKENI. CDR3 length equals 13 residues. Unmatched junction bases numbered 6, after V lost 6 bases and J lost 5 bases. The CDR3 protein is CASSVQGENEQYF. DNA for the CDR3: TGTGCCAGCTCCGTACAGGGGGAAAACGAGCAGTACTTC.

The chain is built from TRBV9 and TRBJ2-3; 7 bases are a match to TRBD2. Per germline, CDR1 SGDLS and CDR2 YYNGEE. The trim removed 1 base at V and 5 bases at J, leaving 4 bases unmatched. The CDR3 extends over 14 amino acids. The CDR3 DNA sequence: TGTGCCAGCAGCGTAATCGCGGGAGAAGATACGCAGTATTTT. Protein sequence: CASSVIAGEDTQYF. The whole variable domain, remainder taken from reference TRBV9 and TRBJ2-3, is DSGVTQTPKHLITATGQRVTLRCSPRSGDLSVYWYQQSLDQGLQFLIQYYNGEERAKGNILERFSAQQFPDLHSELNLSSLELGDSALYFCASSVIAGEDTQYFGPGTRLTVL.

The chain couples TRBV10-3 to TRBJ2-3; no clear D. The CDR3 is 13 residues long. CDR1 is ENHRY and CDR2 is SYGVKD in the germline V gene. The V end was cut by 11 bases, the J end by 4 bases, with 16 bases between. The CDR3 bases are TGTGCCGCCACAACCGCTTCAGCAGATACGCAGTATTTT. As protein: CAATTASADTQYF.

The chain links TRBV6-7 to TRBJ1-2, with 8 nucleotides matching TRBD1. TRBV6-7 is annotated as an ORF whose role is uncertain. Unmatched junction bases numbered 11, after V lost 0 bases and J lost 2 bases. This CDR3 contains 18 residues. This chain's CDR3 is CASSYSLPLRGRNYGYTF. The CDR3 nucleotides read TGTGCCAGCAGTTACTCCCTCCCCCTCAGGGGGCGCAACTATGGCTACACCTTC.

The chain carries TRBV19 and TRBJ1-2, with 10 bases lining up with TRBD1. This CDR3 contains 16 residues. The J segment lost 5 bases and the V segment lost 5 bases, leaving 11 bases of the junction unmatched. Germline V gives CDR1 LNHDA, CDR2 SQIVND (reference sequence). Here the CDR3 reads CASSRDRGLKGYGYTF. The CDR3 coding sequence is TGTGCCAGTAGTCGGGACAGGGGATTGAAGGGTTATGGCTACACCTTC.

The chain joins TRBV28 to TRBJ2-7, with 7 bases fitting TRBD2. V lost 4 bases and J lost 7; bases outside the gene matches: 10. This CDR3 comprises 14 residues. Germline V gene data show CDR1 as MDHEN and CDR2 as SYDVKM. CDR3 amino acids: CASSSGGVGREQYF. CDR3 nucleotide sequence: TGTGCCAGCAGTTCGGGGGGAGTCGGAAGAGAGCAGTACTTC.

V is TRBV19 and J is TRBJ2-1, with TRBD2 as a possible D gene (6 bases). Trimming removed 3 bases at V and 4 bases at J, with 13 bases between. The CDR3 is 15 amino acids. CDR1 is LNHDA, CDR2 SQIVND, per germline (reference sequence). CDR3 DNA sequence: TGTGCCAGTAGTATTCTCGGGGGAGCTTACAATGAGCAGTTCTTC. Protein sequence: CASSILGGAYNEQFF.

The genes are TRBV20-1 and TRBJ2-3; 12 bases are shared with TRBD1. Looked up from germline, CDR1 is DFQATT and CDR2 is SNEGSKA (reference sequence). The CDR3 consists of 15 residues. With 3 bases clipped from V and 7 bases from J, the junction kept 8 bases outside the gene matches. CDR3 amino acids: CSASKGQGAYNTQYF. In DNA form, the CDR3 reads TGCAGTGCTAGTAAGGGACAGGGGGCGTACAATACGCAGTATTTT.

The rearrangement uses TRBV6-1 and TRBJ1-3; TRBD1 is a possible D gene (6 bases). The CDR3 is made up of 13 amino acids. The germline gives CDR1 MNHNS, CDR2 SASEGT. With 3 bases removed from V and 5 bases from J, the gap between germline ends came to 8 bases. The CDR3 nucleotides read TGTGCCAGCAGTGAGGACAGAAGAAACACCATATATTTT. This encodes CASSEDRRNTIYF.

Written as DNA, the CDR3 is TGTGCCAGCAGTCCTAGAGCCCTTCTAGCGAACACCGGGGAGCTGTTTTTT. This translates into CASSPRALLANTGELFF. The chain links TRBV5-5 to TRBJ2-2; no definite D call. Germline V gene sequence: CDR1 SGHKS, CDR2 YYEKEE (reference sequence). V was trimmed by 5 bases and J by 0 bases, leaving 17 bases between them. The length of the CDR3 is 17 residues.

The V call is TRBV4-3, the J call TRBJ1-1, with no clear D. Trimming removed 3 bases at V and 4 bases at J, with 18 bases between. The CDR3 sequence is 16 residues long. Per the germline V gene, CDR1 is LGHNA and CDR2 is YSLEER. The CDR3 DNA sequence: TGCGCCAGCAGCCAGGTCGGGCGGGGAGCGGTCACTGAAGCTTTCTTT. Its protein product is CASSQVGRGAVTEAFF.

The V and J genes are TRBV29-1 and TRBJ2-5; no clear D gene. The V gene's germline CDR1 is SQVTM and CDR2 ANQGSEA. This CDR3 spans 11 amino acids. Trimming left V 7 bases short and J 4 bases short, with 10 bases between. The CDR3 reads CSAAAGETQYF. CDR3 DNA sequence: TGCAGCGCAGCAGCAGGAGAGACCCAGTACTTC.

The rearrangement links TRBV4-3 to TRBJ2-7; perhaps TRBD1 as D (6 bases). The germline V and J ends were trimmed by 3 bases and 3 bases, with 15 bases remaining between them. Germline V gene sequence: CDR1 LGHNA, CDR2 YSLEER. The CDR3 has 15 amino acids. The CDR3 loop is CASSQSFGQRYEQYF. DNA for the CDR3: TGCGCCAGCAGCCAGTCCTTCGGACAGCGCTACGAGCAGTACTTC.

V usage is TRBV11-3 and J usage is TRBJ2-7; TRBD2 agrees at 9 bases. V was clipped by 3 bases and J by 3 bases; unmatched bases: 6. From germline, CDR1 is SGHNT and CDR2 YENEEA. The CDR3 has 15 residues. The DNA of the CDR3 is TGTGCCAGCAGCTTTCTTAGCGGGGGAGGCTACGAGCAGTACTTC. This codes for CASSFLSGGGYEQYF.

This clone was seen once. The V and J genes are TRBV28 and TRBJ2-7; 8 positions match TRBD2. V was pared by 9 bases and J by 4 bases, with 5 bases of the junction left unmatched. This CDR3 is built from 12 residues. CDR1 and CDR2 (germline): MDHEN, SYDVKM. In DNA form, the CDR3 reads TGTGCCAGTAGAGCGGGAGATTACGAGCAGTACTTC. Protein sequence: CASRAGDYEQYF.